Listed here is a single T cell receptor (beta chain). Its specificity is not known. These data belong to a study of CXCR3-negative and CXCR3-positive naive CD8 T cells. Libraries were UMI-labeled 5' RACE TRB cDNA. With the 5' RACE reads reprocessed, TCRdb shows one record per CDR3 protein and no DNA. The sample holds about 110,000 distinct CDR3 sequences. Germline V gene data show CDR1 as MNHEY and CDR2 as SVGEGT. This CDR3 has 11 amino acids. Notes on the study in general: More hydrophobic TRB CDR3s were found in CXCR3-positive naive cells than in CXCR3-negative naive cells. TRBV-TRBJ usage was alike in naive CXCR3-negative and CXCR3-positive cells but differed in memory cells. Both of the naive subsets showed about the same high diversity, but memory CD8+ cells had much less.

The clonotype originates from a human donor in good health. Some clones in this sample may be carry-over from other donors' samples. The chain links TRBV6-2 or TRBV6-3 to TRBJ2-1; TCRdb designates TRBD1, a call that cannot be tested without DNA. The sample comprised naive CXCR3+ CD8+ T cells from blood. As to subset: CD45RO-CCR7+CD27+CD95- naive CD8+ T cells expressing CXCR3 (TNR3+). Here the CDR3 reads CASLSRGEQFF.